This T cell receptor beta chain stems from a study of shared T cell receptors in the human thymus. Profiling relied on immunoSEQ multiplex PCR, and the TCRdb table lists in-frame clones only, not all of them. The sample contains about 610,000 clones, 70% to 90% of which appear only once. V lost 6 bases, J lost 4 bases, and 21 bases lay in between. The V gene's germline CDR1 is SNHLY and CDR2 FYNNEI. CDR3 size: 16 residues. These same data were also listed under a study on human thymus T cells.

The chain links TRBV2 to TRBJ1-2, with D maybe TRBD1 (6 bases). This receptor was obtained from a boy under two years old with a congenital heart defect. Sequencing was carried out using thymocytes. CDR3 amino acids: CASSRWAGGLGYGYTF. CDR3 sequence (DNA): TGTGCCAGCAGCCGCTGGGCGGGGGGCCTTGGCTATGGCTACACCTTC. The full variable domain, with the rest looked up from reference TRBV2 and TRBJ1-2, is EPEVTQTPSHQVTQMGQEVILRCVPISNHLYFYWYRQILGQKVEFLVSFYNNEISEKSEIFDDQFSVERPDGSNFTLKIRSTKLEDSAMYFCASSRWAGGLGYGYTFGSGTRLTVV.